One and the same sample provided the 19 T cell receptor beta chains below, sequenced in a study of monozygotic twins with inflammatory bowel disease. Reprocessing the 5' RACE reads, TCRdb reports a single entry for every CDR3 protein and omits DNA. The sample data list fewer than 550,000 distinct CDR3 sequences. Specimen: blood. Receptors were obtained from a human donor with ulcerative colitis or Crohn's disease, or a healthy co-twin of an affected twin (not recorded which).

The chain has TRBV28 and TRBJ1-1; there is no DNA to check the TCRdb D call of TRBD1. Looked up from germline, CDR1 is MDHEN and CDR2 is SYDVKM. The CDR3 length is 14 residues. CDR3 amino acids: CASSPTGQTTEAFF.

The chain carries TRBV5-1 and TRBJ2-7; TCRdb names TRBD2, which stays unverified in the absence of DNA. Germline CDR1 is SGHRS and CDR2 is YFSETQ. This CDR3 spans 15 amino acids. This CDR3 reads CASSLEGRMQHEQYF. Filled out from reference TRBV5-1 and TRBJ2-7, the complete variable domain reads KAGVTQTPRYLIKTRGQQVTLSCSPISGHRSVSWYQQTPGQGLQFLFEYFSETQRNKGNFPGRFSGRQFSNSRSEMNVSTLELGDSALYLCASSLEGRMQHEQYFGPGTRLTVT.

The rearrangement links TRBV5-5 to TRBJ1-2; TCRdb lists TRBD1, though no DNA is available to test this call. From germline, CDR1 is SGHKS and CDR2 YYEKEE (reference sequence). The CDR3 runs 16 residues. This CDR3 reads CASSPTSGVANYGYTF.

The V gene is TRBV5-1, the J gene TRBJ2-7; the D call of TRBD2 rests on TCRdb alone, since no DNA is present to check it. This CDR3 comprises 16 residues. CDR1 SGHRS and CDR2 YFSETQ come from the germline V gene. The CDR3 here is CASSFSPAGRDYEQYF.

V and J are TRBV9 and TRBJ2-3; TCRdb names TRBD2, which stays unverified in the absence of DNA. This CDR3 comprises 16 residues. The germline V gene has CDR1 SGDLS and CDR2 YYNGEE. CDR3 amino acids: CASSGRLAGSTDTQYF.

The chain couples TRBV2 to TRBJ2-5. The CDR3 length is 15 residues. Germline-derived CDR1 and CDR2 are SNHLY and FYNNEI. CDR3 amino acids: CASSEEQGGVETQYF.

The chain employs TRBV5-4 and TRBJ2-3; the D call of TRBD1 rests on TCRdb alone, since no DNA is present to check it. The CDR3 has 17 residues. CDR1 is SGHNT, CDR2 YYREEE, per germline (reference sequence). The CDR3 is CASSLAPGGGRIDTQYF.

The CDR3 region is CASGDIYGYTF. This sequence joins TRBV4-2 and TRBJ1-2; no DNA is available, so the TRBD1 call from TCRdb remains unchecked. Germline CDR1 reads LGHNA; CDR2 reads YNFKEQ. The length of the CDR3 is 11 residues.

The chain joins TRBV5-1 to TRBJ2-1; absent DNA, TCRdb's TRBD1 call cannot be checked. CDR1 is SGHRS, CDR2 YFSETQ, per germline. The CDR3 runs 16 residues. The CDR3 loop reads CASSDNRGSWNNEQFF.

This CDR3 is CASSSGTANTGELFF. The chain recombines TRBV7-8 with TRBJ2-2; no DNA is available, so the TRBD1 call from TCRdb remains unchecked. The germline CDR1 and CDR2 sequences are SGHVS and FQNEAQ. The CDR3 is 15 residues long.

The chain uses TRBV6-1 and TRBJ2-7; TCRdb names TRBD2, which stays unverified in the absence of DNA. The CDR3 is 17 amino acids. The germline gives CDR1 MNHNS, CDR2 SASEGT. CDR3 sequence reads: CASSEARTSGFSYEQYF.

The CDR3 here is CASQRARVLSDTQYF. V is TRBV5-1 and J is TRBJ2-3; lacking DNA, the TRBD1 call made by TCRdb goes unchecked. The CDR3 totals 15 residues. Germline V gives CDR1 SGHRS, CDR2 YFSETQ.

V usage is TRBV5-1 and J usage is TRBJ1-3; the D gene TCRdb calls, TRBD1, cannot be checked with no DNA. Germline values: CDR1 SGHRS, CDR2 YFSETQ. The CDR3 runs 14 residues. CDR3 loop: CASSPGTSGNTIYF.

V and J are TRBV12-3 or TRBV12-4 and TRBJ2-7; TCRdb gives TRBD1 as the D gene, but with no DNA this cannot be confirmed. The CDR3 consists of 14 residues. The CDR3 sequence: CASTPGTGSYEQYF.

The CDR3 loop is CATSREGAGELFF. The gene calls are TRBV15 and TRBJ2-2; TCRdb outputs TRBD2, but without DNA this stays unchecked. The germline V gene encodes CDR1 LNHNV and CDR2 YYDKDF (reference sequence). The CDR3 totals 13 residues.

The CDR3 region is CASSLGGGMNTQYF. The chain couples TRBV28 to TRBJ2-3; TCRdb calls TRBD1, which cannot be checked without DNA. CDR1 is MDHEN, CDR2 SYDVKM, per germline. This CDR3 is built from 14 residues.

This chain connects TRBV28 to TRBJ2-3; the D call of TRBD2 rests on TCRdb alone, since no DNA is present to check it. CDR1 is MDHEN, CDR2 SYDVKM, per germline. The CDR3 runs to 18 residues. CDR3 residues: CASSLSPGLAGYEDTQYF.

This chain links TRBV6-5 with TRBJ1-3. The CDR3 consists of 14 residues. Germline CDR1 and CDR2: MNHEY and SVGAGI. The CDR3 sequence: CASSYTDSGNTIYF.

The CDR3 here is CASSSPDTSDTQYF. The chain links TRBV6-5 to TRBJ2-3; lacking DNA, the TRBD1 call made by TCRdb goes unchecked. CDR3 size: 14 residues. The germline gives CDR1 MNHEY, CDR2 SVGAGI.